One and the same sample provided the 5 T cell receptor beta chains below, sequenced in a study of human thymus T cells. The protocol was immunoSEQ multiplex PCR, while the TCRdb copy is restricted to in-frame clones and leaves out a portion. The sample lists around 45,000 clones, 95% occurring once. The sample was blood. These receptors were obtained from a girl less than two years old with a congenital heart defect but otherwise immunologically healthy.

J is TRBJ1-2 and V is TRBV10-3; D is unresolved. Germline V gene lookup returns CDR1 ENHRY and CDR2 SYGVKD. The CDR3 is 15 amino acids. V was trimmed by 0 bases and J by 3 bases, leaving 11 bases between them. In nucleotides, the CDR3 is TGTGCCATCAGTGAGTCGCTGACAATTTACTATGGCTACACCTTC. Translating gives CAISESLTIYYGYTF.

This clone was detected only once. This chain links TRBV9 with TRBJ2-1; perhaps TRBD2 as D (7 bases). From germline, CDR1 is SGDLS and CDR2 YYNGEE. V was shortened by 4 bases and J by 0 bases, with 20 bases between the two germline ends. The CDR3 runs 18 residues. CDR3 region: CASSRRGGAESSYNEQFF. In nucleotides, the CDR3 is TGTGCCAGCAGCCGCCGTGGGGGGGCGGAAAGCTCCTACAATGAGCAGTTCTTC. Together with reference TRBV9 and TRBJ2-1, the CDR3 gives the full variable domain: DSGVTQTPKHLITATGQRVTLRCSPRSGDLSVYWYQQSLDQGLQFLIQYYNGEERAKGNILERFSAQQFPDLHSELNLSSLELGDSALYFCASSRRGGAESSYNEQFFGPGTRLTVL.

This clone appeared a few times. The CDR3 nucleotides read TGTGCCAGCAATTGGGCCTATGGCTACACCTTC. Translating gives CASNWAYGYTF. The V gene is TRBV6-5, the J gene TRBJ1-2; D not certain. Germline assignment: CDR1 MNHEY and CDR2 SVGAGI. This CDR3 has 11 residues. Deletions cut 7 bases from V and 4 bases from J, with 7 bases between.

This chain connects TRBV7-9 to TRBJ2-7, with TRBD1 matching 9 bases. Trimming took 5 bases from V and 4 from J; bases not matched to a gene: 3. This CDR3 contains 13 residues. The germline gives CDR1 SEHNR, CDR2 FQNEAQ (reference sequence). The CDR3 DNA reads TGTGCCAGCAGCGCAGACAGGGGGTACGAGCAGTACTTC. It codes for CASSADRGYEQYF.

J is TRBJ2-3 and V is TRBV10-3; 8 bases are shared with TRBD1. The CDR3 spans 16 residues. Per the germline V gene, CDR1 is ENHRY and CDR2 is SYGVKD. J gave up 2 bases and V 2 bases, and 6 bases lay outside the gene matches. CDR3 coding DNA: TGTGCCATCAGTGAGAACAGGGGGAGAAACACAGATACGCAGTATTTT. Protein product: CAISENRGRNTDTQYF.